This TCR beta chain was recovered during a study of PD-1 blockade in classical Hodgkin lymphoma (TCRdb year 2020). With regard to the full study: Nivolumab dosing was 3 mg/kg intravenously every 2 weeks, continuing until either disease progression or unacceptable toxicity. To define a peripheral blood immune signature of response to PD-1 blockade in classical Hodgkin lymphoma, the study combined TCR beta sequencing with CyTOF.

Genomic DNA was isolated using the Qiagen DNeasy kit from unsorted PBMCs as well as from negatively selected CD4+ and CD8+ fractions. TCR beta CDR3 regions were amplified by immunoSEQ multiplex PCR using primers annealing to V and J segments. A synthetic immune receptor repertoire was used to minimize amplification bias, and any residual bias was removed computationally once sequencing was done. In the authors' own workflow: Custom Python scripts were used to quantify repertoire diversity as the Shannon entropy index. Unsorted, CD4+ and CD8+ repertoires were examined separately, except in combined analyses, for which CD4+ and CD8+ sequences were merged in silico. Clonal expansion was defined as a frequency increase of at least 2-fold after treatment compared with C1D1, and clones undetected at baseline were assigned a pseudocount of 0.5. Singleton clones were defined as clones with 0 or 1 copy at C1D1, and non-singleton clones were defined as clones with 2 or more copies. By matching protein sequences in sorted samples from the same patient, clones expanded in unsorted samples were annotated as CD4+, CD8+ or unknown. Wilcoxon tests on paired samples were used to test diversity changes from C1D1 to C4D1. As stored in TCRdb, this immuneACCESS dataset retains in-frame rearrangements with V and J assigned. A fraction of the clones does not appear; measured against another copy, unresolved V genes explain less than half of the discrepancy, and the remainder lacks a known reason. For V, J and clone size, that table is used; D and trimming come from the DNA. The sample table records more than 55,000 clones; 88% of these occur just once. Jointly, the top ten make up under 6.5% of the sample.

As for this clone: Its recognized antigen is unknown. No per-base quality is available; no much larger clone lies one base away.

The time point label, read with the paper, signifies: cycle 2 day 1 (C2D1) of nivolumab. Every trial patient had relapsed after autologous stem cell transplantation, and cohorts A, B and C differed in prior brentuximab vedotin exposure. A total of over 55 patients with relapsed/refractory classical Hodgkin lymphoma made up the trial cohort, and each patient's best overall response was complete response, partial response or progressive disease. In the multi-cohort phase II CheckMate 205 trial, trial patients received single-agent nivolumab. An independent review committee assessed best overall response by applying the 2007 International Working Group response criteria. Trial PBMCs were collected just before the start of nivolumab (C1D1) and during therapy at cycle 2 day 1 and cycle 4 day 1. Peripheral blood was collected in 8 mL Vacutainer Cell Preparation Tubes, from which PBMCs were isolated by centrifugation and then cryopreserved.

General conclusions and limits of the study: Patients starting nivolumab less than 1 year after ASCT had lower diversity and were excluded from later analyses to avoid confounding by immune reconstitution. By C4D1, a significant rise was seen in CD4+ TCR diversity but not in CD8+ TCR diversity (p=0.0027 vs p=0.16), and the rise was most apparent among complete responders (p=0.02). Only a single clinical trial cohort was studied, and what caused the repertoire differences, possibly disease activity or prior therapy, remained undefined. Baseline TCR diversity was reported to be lower in newly diagnosed patients than in healthy donors, and even lower in relapsed/refractory patients. Among trial patients, those achieving complete response had baseline diversity similar to that of newly diagnosed patients, while diversity was significantly lower in partial responders and progressors.

V lost 6 bases and J lost 1 base; the stretch between them is 13 bases long. From the cysteine through the phenylalanine, the CDR3 covers 14 amino acids. The retained sequence is limited to the CDR3, 42 bases, with the frame set at the first base. From a lookup of the germline V gene, CDR1 and CDR2 are SGHRS and YFSETQ. The receptor's source is a human donor with classical Hodgkin lymphoma. The material was peripheral blood mononuclear cells (PBMCs), obtained before the second cycle of nivolumab. The rearranged segments are TRBV5-1 and TRBJ1-1; the D gene is perhaps TRBD1, on 5 matching bases. CDR3 reads: CASKGDVANTEAFF. The nucleotide sequence is given as TGCGCCAGCAAAGGGGATGTCGCGAACACTGAAGCTTTCTTT.